These 8 T cell receptor beta chains came from one sample sequenced in a study of quantifying T cell responses using KT2 cells. Across the study: Reverse transcription used primers in the TCR alpha and beta constant regions.

A single-stranded UMI oligo with SP2 sequence was ligated to cDNA 3' ends. First-round PCR used three to five cycles and beta primers RC1.1 and RC1.2 covering TRBC1 and TRBC2. Via MiXCR, TCRdb re-called the UMI-ligation and nested PCR reads, giving one row per CDR3 protein. Of fewer than 60,000 distinct CDR3 sequences listed, under 14% are singletons. The sample comprised PBMCs spiked with cells of the T cell clone KT2. Source of these receptors: a human donor.

This clonotype was recorded at least ten times. J is TRBJ1-1 and V is TRBV6-5; no reliable D call. Per germline, CDR1 MNHEY and CDR2 SVGAGI. Deletions cut 7 bases from V and 3 bases from J, with 6 bases between. The CDR3 contains 11 residues. The CDR3 coding sequence is TGTGCCAGCACTAGAGACACTGAAGCTTTCTTT. This sequence encodes CASTRDTEAFF.

The gene calls are TRBV20-1 and TRBJ2-3, with 11 bases fitting TRBD2. The CDR3 sequence is 17 residues long. Per the germline V gene, CDR1 is DFQATT and CDR2 is SNEGSKA (reference sequence). J lost 5 bases, V lost 1 base, and 11 bases had no gene match. This chain's CDR3 is CSARVAGGQVLLDTQYF. For the CDR3, the DNA is TGCAGTGCTAGAGTAGCGGGGGGGCAGGTTCTACTAGATACGCAGTATTTT.

CDR3 loop: CASSSRQANSPLHF. The CDR3 DNA sequence: TGTGCCAGCAGCTCCCGACAGGCTAATTCACCCCTCCACTTT. The chain couples TRBV7-9 to TRBJ1-6; a weak D match, TRBD1 (6 bases). Trimming stripped 4 bases from V and 6 bases from J, with 10 bases between. Germline V CDR1 and CDR2: SEHNR, FQNEAQ (reference sequence). The CDR3 has 14 residues.

This clonotype was observed a handful of times. The chain has TRBV7-2 and TRBJ2-7, with TRBD1 as a possible D gene (6 bases). Germline V gives CDR1 SGHTA, CDR2 FQGNSA. Trimming removed 3 bases from V and 2 bases from J, with 14 bases in between. The CDR3 is 15 amino acids. The CDR3: CASSFRQGPTYEQYF. CDR3 bases: TGTGCCAGCAGCTTTAGGCAGGGGCCAACCTACGAGCAGTACTTC.

This clonotype has just one count. The V call is TRBV6-2 or TRBV6-3, the J call TRBJ1-5; D remains unclear. Trimming cost V 0 bases and J 3 bases, with 6 bases left between them. The germline V gene encodes CDR1 MNHEY and CDR2 SVGEGT. The CDR3 extends over 14 amino acids. The DNA for the CDR3 is TGTGCCAGCAGTTACTCCGCTTACAATCAGCCCCAGCATTTT. The encoded protein is CASSYSAYNQPQHF.

The chain employs TRBV20-1 and TRBJ2-1; TRBD2 aligns across 13 bases. Germline loops: CDR1 DFQATT, CDR2 SNEGSKA (reference sequence). The CDR3 extends over 15 amino acids. With V trimmed by 7 bases and J by 3 bases, 6 bases remained unmatched. The CDR3, as DNA: TGCAGTGTCCATGGACTAGCGGGAGTCTACAATGAGCAGTTCTTC. Residues: CSVHGLAGVYNEQFF.

The chain employs TRBV7-9 and TRBJ1-1, with 11 positions matching TRBD1. Germline V gene lookup returns CDR1 SEHNR and CDR2 FQNEAQ (reference sequence). V shed 4 bases and J 0 bases; nucleotides not matched to a gene: 4. CDR3 length: 16 residues. Here the CDR3 reads CASSSGTGGMNTEAFF. For the CDR3, the DNA is TGTGCCAGCAGCTCCGGGACAGGGGGAATGAACACTGAAGCTTTCTTT.

This clonotype was detected a few times. The chain joins TRBV5-1 to TRBJ2-6; TRBD1 matches 10 bases. Trimming at V came to 0 bases and at J to 4 bases, leaving 10 bases not matched to a gene. From germline, CDR1 is SGHRS and CDR2 YFSETQ. This CDR3 has 19 amino acids. CDR3 loop: CASSLASWDRGDGANVLTF. The CDR3 DNA is TGCGCCAGCAGCTTGGCATCATGGGACAGGGGAGACGGGGCCAACGTCCTGACTTTC.